Below, 29 T cell receptor beta chains from the same sample are listed, as sequenced in a study of control samples from healthy donors and cancer patients. Generated by immunoSEQ multiplex PCR, the TCRdb table keeps only in-frame clones and is missing some. The data show around 100,000 clones, 75% to 90% seen once. Material for sequencing was PBMCs. The receptors shown here come from a man between 60 and 70 years old with lung cancer.

The V gene is TRBV6-5, the J gene TRBJ1-2, with 7 bases lining up with TRBD1. This CDR3 has 14 amino acids. The junction had 8 bases not matched to a gene; V was cut back by 7 bases and J by 3 bases. Germline assignment: CDR1 MNHEY and CDR2 SVGAGI. The CDR3 sequence is CASIMTGTDYGYTF. DNA of the CDR3: TGTGCCAGCATTATGACAGGGACAGACTATGGCTACACCTTC.

The rearrangement joins TRBV5-6 to TRBJ1-5; D might be TRBD1 (6 bases). This CDR3 has 17 residues. V was clipped by 4 bases and J by 1 base, with 18 bases between them. The germline V gene encodes CDR1 SGHDT and CDR2 YYEEEE. CDR3 bases: TGTGCCAGCAGCGCGGGGGAAGGAAGGGGGAGCAATCAGCCCCAGCATTTT. This encodes CASSAGEGRGSNQPQHF.

The V and J genes are TRBV24-1 and TRBJ2-1; D is possibly TRBD1 (5 bases). CDR3 length: 15 residues. V shed 6 bases and J shed 0 bases, with 11 bases lying between them. Germline CDR1 KGHDR, CDR2 SFDVKD. Here the CDR3 DNA reads TGTGCCACCAGTACCAGGGCGGCCTCCTACAATGAGCAGTTCTTC. Its protein product is CATSTRAASYNEQFF.

This chain links TRBV9 with TRBJ1-4; possible D gene TRBD1, 6 bases. Trimming took off 4 bases at V and 7 bases at J, with 14 bases between the two ends. This CDR3 has 14 amino acids. Germline V lookup: CDR1 SGDLS, CDR2 YYNGEE. CDR3 amino acids: CASSFTGSGEKLFF. For the CDR3, the DNA is TGTGCCAGCAGCTTCACAGGGTCGGGTGAAAAACTGTTTTTT.

V gene TRBV27 combines with J gene TRBJ1-1; D ambiguous. Germline V gives CDR1 MNHEY, CDR2 SMNVEV (reference sequence). V was trimmed by 6 bases and J by 0 bases, leaving 20 bases between them. This CDR3 spans 17 amino acids. CDR3 DNA sequence: TGTGCCAGCAGCCCCTGGACGGGCTCGGGAGTGAACACTGAAGCTTTCTTT. It encodes CASSPWTGSGVNTEAFF.

The chain is built from TRBV9 and TRBJ2-5; D gene unclear. Per germline, CDR1 SGDLS and CDR2 YYNGEE. The V end was cut by 0 bases, the J end by 1 base, with 13 bases between. The CDR3 contains 16 residues. The CDR3 region is CASSVAHAGSQETQYF. As DNA, the CDR3 is TGTGCCAGCAGCGTAGCTCATGCAGGCAGCCAAGAGACCCAGTACTTC.

A note on this clone: An end of the junction differs from the germline gene, which may be a read error. Other DNA sequences in this sample translate to the same CDR3. The chain links TRBV9 to TRBJ2-1; 7 bases match TRBD1. Per the germline V gene, CDR1 is SGDLS and CDR2 is YYNGEE. The CDR3 is 14 residues long. CDR3 nucleotides: TGTGCCAGCAGTGTAGGGGGCCTTTACAATGAGCAGTTCTTC. Its protein product is CASSVGGLYNEQFF. Filled out from reference TRBV9 and TRBJ2-1, the complete variable domain reads DSGVTQTPKHLITATGQRVTLRCSPRSGDLSVYWYQQSLDQGLQFLIQYYNGEERAKGNILERFSAQQFPDLHSELNLSSLELGDSALYFCASSVGGLYNEQFFGPGTRLTVL.

The V gene is TRBV4-1, the J gene TRBJ2-4, with 9 bases aligning to TRBD1. In germline, CDR1 is MGHRA, CDR2 YSYEKL. The CDR3 contains 18 residues. V trimming: 4 bases; J trimming: 5 bases; junction bases outside the gene matches: 15. CDR3 DNA: TGCGCCAGCAGCCTCCGCCCGGGACAGGGAGGAGTGGAAAACATTCAGTACTTC. This translates into CASSLRPGQGGVENIQYF.

The count of this clone is one. The V and J genes are TRBV7-9 and TRBJ2-7; possibly TRBD2 for D (5 bases). Germline V gives CDR1 SEHNR, CDR2 FQNEAQ (reference sequence). This CDR3 is built from 12 residues. V was trimmed by 1 base and J by 7 bases, leaving 8 bases between them. The CDR3 reads CASSLVSGEQYF. The CDR3 coding sequence is TGTGCCAGCAGCTTAGTTTCGGGGGAGCAGTACTTC.

The chain employs TRBV6-5 and TRBJ1-3; D gene uncertain. CDR1 is MNHEY and CDR2 is SVGAGI in the germline V gene. The CDR3 extends over 12 amino acids. V lost 7 bases and J 0 bases, leaving 4 bases between the germline ends. This chain's CDR3 is CASKYSGNTIYF. CDR3 coding DNA: TGTGCCAGCAAGTACTCTGGAAACACCATATATTTT.

The table lists this clone with a few counts. This chain links TRBV6-5 with TRBJ2-7; D not resolved. This CDR3 is built from 14 residues. CDR1 and CDR2 from the germline V gene are MNHEY and SVGAGI. The germline V and J ends were trimmed by 5 bases and 2 bases, with 13 bases remaining between them. CDR3 loop: CASSLIDGAYEQYV. The CDR3 coding sequence is TGTGCCAGCAGTCTAATAGACGGAGCCTACGAGCAGTACGTC.

The chain links TRBV6-4 to TRBJ2-3; 13 bases are shared with TRBD2. Trimming removed 4 bases from V and 2 bases from J; junction bases left unmatched: 3. The CDR3 totals 16 residues. Germline V CDR1 and CDR2: MRHNA, SNTAGT. The CDR3 here is CASSATSGGPTDTQYF. The CDR3, as DNA: TGTGCCAGCAGTGCGACTAGCGGGGGGCCCACAGATACGCAGTATTTT.

The chain is built from TRBV7-3 and TRBJ2-1; TRBD2 matches 8 bases. Germline CDR1 and CDR2: SGHTA and FQGTGA. The CDR3 is 14 residues long. The V segment lost 5 bases and the J segment 6 bases; nucleotides outside the gene matches: 6. The CDR3 DNA reads as TGTGCCAGCAGCGCCATAAGCGGGGGCAATGAGCAGTTCTTC. Translated: CASSAISGGNEQFF.

Concerning this clone itself: This CDR3 is also generated by other DNA sequences in the sample. V gene TRBV5-1 combines with J gene TRBJ2-5; D call uncertain. The germline gives CDR1 SGHRS, CDR2 YFSETQ. This CDR3 comprises 11 residues. Trimming left V 5 bases short and J 2 bases short, with 4 bases between. The CDR3 sequence: CASSLQETQYF. CDR3 DNA: TGCGCCAGCAGTCTGCAAGAGACCCAGTACTTC.

V and J are TRBV5-4 and TRBJ1-6; 8 nucleotides match TRBD1. Germline trimming cut 1 base from V and 7 bases from J; bases unmatched to any gene: 7. This CDR3 spans 16 amino acids. Germline-derived CDR1 and CDR2 are SGHNT and YYREEE (reference sequence). The CDR3 region has the DNA TGTGCCAGCAGCTTGAAGGCAGGGGGCGACAATTCACCCCTCCACTTT. The encoded protein is CASSLKAGGDNSPLHF.

The rearrangement links TRBV7-2 to TRBJ2-2, with 7 bases that match TRBD2. Germline V gene data show CDR1 as SGHTA and CDR2 as FQGNSA. V dropped 4 bases and J dropped 0; count of bases not matched to a gene: 8. The CDR3 contains 17 residues. DNA for the CDR3: TGTGCCAGCAGCTCCACTCCGACTAGCACGAACACCGGGGAGCTGTTTTTT. Its protein is CASSSTPTSTNTGELFF.

V is TRBV12-5 and J is TRBJ1-3; unclear D gene. The CDR3 contains 15 residues. Trimming took 6 bases from V and 4 from J, leaving 16 bases between them. From germline, CDR1 is LGHNT and CDR2 FRNRAP. Here the CDR3 reads CASGKWAPTGNTIYF. CDR3 sequence (DNA): TGTGCTAGTGGAAAATGGGCCCCCACCGGAAACACCATATATTTT. Filled out from reference TRBV12-5 and TRBJ1-3, the complete variable domain reads DARVTQTPRHKVTEMGQEVTMRCQPILGHNTVFWYRQTMMQGLELLAYFRNRAPLDDSGMPKDRFSAEMPDATLATLKIQPSEPRDSAVYFCASGKWAPTGNTIYFGEGSWLTVV.

The CDR3: CAWSSPGRETQYF. The CDR3 nucleotides read TGTGCCTGGAGTAGTCCAGGGAGAGAGACCCAGTACTTC. V and J are TRBV30 and TRBJ2-5; TRBD1 or TRBD2 may be the D gene (5 bases each). Trimming cost V 2 bases and J 4 bases, with 11 bases left between them. CDR1 GTSNPN and CDR2 SVGIG come from the germline V gene (reference sequence). The CDR3 consists of 13 residues.

The sample holds a few counts of this clone. The V call is TRBV7-9, the J call TRBJ2-2; D assignment may be TRBD1 or TRBD2 (5 bases each). The V gene's germline CDR1 is SEHNR and CDR2 FQNEAQ (reference sequence). V was cut by 3 bases and J by 1 base, with 12 bases left in between. The CDR3 consists of 16 residues. As DNA, the CDR3 is TGTGCCAGCAGCTTTCGGGGCCCCCTGAACACCGGGGAGCTGTTTTTT. Protein product: CASSFRGPLNTGELFF.

The chain joins TRBV6-5 to TRBJ2-5; 9 bases align to TRBD2. Trimming removed 7 bases from V and 5 bases from J; junction bases left unmatched: 8. The CDR3 is made up of 14 amino acids. Germline V gene sequence: CDR1 MNHEY, CDR2 SVGAGI. The CDR3 loop reads CASTPAGGAETQYF. Written as DNA, the CDR3 is TGTGCCAGCACGCCAGCGGGGGGTGCGGAGACCCAGTACTTC.

The chain joins TRBV9 to TRBJ1-2; TRBD1 matches 10 bases. This CDR3 is 17 amino acids long. Germline V gene lookup returns CDR1 SGDLS and CDR2 YYNGEE. With V trimmed by 0 bases and J by 8 bases, 13 bases remained unmatched. The CDR3 nucleotides read TGTGCCAGCAGCGTAGTCCTCGGGACAGGGGAACGGGCCGGCTACACCTTC. It is translated as CASSVVLGTGERAGYTF.

The rearrangement joins TRBV5-1 to TRBJ2-6; D call uncertain. The CDR3 contains 20 residues. The germline V gene has CDR1 SGHRS and CDR2 YFSETQ. Between the trimmed V and J ends, which lost 4 bases and 0 bases, there was a span of 23 bases. The CDR3 reads CASSPELVGLFPSGANVLTF. The CDR3 DNA reads TGCGCCAGCAGCCCTGAACTGGTCGGTCTGTTCCCCTCTGGGGCCAACGTCCTGACTTTC.

The genes are TRBV29-1 and TRBJ2-1, with 9 nucleotides matching TRBD2. Looked up from germline, CDR1 is SQVTM and CDR2 is ANQGSEA. The CDR3 consists of 13 residues. V shed 4 bases, J shed 7 bases, and the junction held 5 bases outside the gene matches. CDR3 DNA sequence: TGCAGCGTTGGACTAGCGGCCCAGAATGAGCAGTTCTTC. Its translation is CSVGLAAQNEQFF.

The V and J genes are TRBV18 and TRBJ1-2, with D perhaps matching TRBD1 (5 bases). The V gene lost 3 bases and the J gene lost 8 bases, with 19 bases spanning the gap. Germline V lookup: CDR1 KGHSH, CDR2 LQKENI. The CDR3 loop spans 15 amino acids. For the CDR3, the DNA is TGTGCCAGCTCACCTTTCCCGGGGGGGGAAGACGGCTACACCTTC. It specifies CASSPFPGGEDGYTF. Together with reference TRBV18 and TRBJ1-2, the CDR3 gives the full variable domain: NAGVMQNPRHLVRRRGQEARLRCSPMKGHSHVYWYRQLPEEGLKFMVYLQKENIIDESGMPKERFSAEFPKEGPSILRIQQVVRGDSAAYFCASSPFPGGEDGYTFGSGTRLTVV.

This chain uses TRBV5-1 with TRBJ1-5; tentative D call: TRBD1 (5 bases). Germline CDR1 is SGHRS and CDR2 is YFSETQ. This CDR3 has 15 residues. Trimming removed 4 bases at V and 0 bases at J, with 11 bases between. CDR3 in DNA: TGCGCCAGCAGCGGAGGGGACTTTAGCAATCAGCCCCAGCATTTT. Translated: CASSGGDFSNQPQHF.

The gene calls are TRBV6-1 and TRBJ2-1; no clear D. CDR1 is MNHNS, CDR2 SASEGT, per germline. The CDR3 is made up of 15 amino acids. The V end lost 3 bases, the J end lost 2 bases, and 11 bases lay between the germline ends. The CDR3 nucleotides are TGTGCCAGCAGTGAGAGGTACGGCCCCTACAATGAGCAGTTCTTC. Protein sequence: CASSERYGPYNEQFF.

V usage is TRBV7-9 and J usage is TRBJ1-1, with TRBD1 as a possible D gene (5 bases). CDR1 is SEHNR and CDR2 is FQNEAQ in the germline V gene (reference sequence). The V gene lost 6 bases and the J gene lost 1 base, with 12 bases spanning the gap. The CDR3 covers 14 residues. The CDR3 reads CASRVGLPNTEAFF. DNA of the CDR3: TGTGCCAGCAGGGTGGGACTCCCGAACACTGAAGCTTTCTTT.

The chain recombines TRBV5-1 with TRBJ2-7; perhaps TRBD2 as D (6 bases). Trimming pared 4 bases from V and 2 bases from J, leaving 13 bases between. The V gene's germline CDR1 is SGHRS and CDR2 YFSETQ. This CDR3 is built from 14 residues. The CDR3 nucleotides are TGCGCCAGCAGCCAGACTCTAGCGACCTACGAGCAGTACTTC. Translated: CASSQTLATYEQYF.

This chain uses TRBV11-3 with TRBJ1-2; TRBD1 agrees at 7 bases. Trimming removed 5 bases from V and 1 base from J; junction bases left unmatched: 7. Germline values: CDR1 SGHNT, CDR2 YENEEA. The CDR3 is made up of 15 amino acids. This CDR3 reads CASSLGQSFNYGYTF. CDR3 nucleotide sequence: TGTGCCAGCAGCCTGGGACAGTCCTTTAACTATGGCTACACCTTC.